This is a list of T cell receptor beta chains from one sample in a study of T cell responses to AZD1222 COVID-19 vaccine. Method: immunoSEQ multiplex PCR; TCRdb's copy keeps in-frame clones and lacks some. The sample comprises some 130,000 clones, approximately 90% of which are singletons, and 2.5% to 4% rests with the top ten. Sequenced here: peripheral blood, sampled 28 days after the second AZD1222 dose. The receptors come from an adult who received the AZD1222 COVID-19 vaccine. The CDR3 runs from the conserved cysteine through the conserved F or W. Each record gives: V gene, J gene, clone size, D gene, CDR3 protein, CDR3 DNA. A D gene is named only where the DNA matches it firmly. Rows may omit the clone size; those that give it use once, few, many or a size class.

>TRBV24-1|TRBJ2-7|-|-
CATSDLQGSEQYF
TGTGCCACCAGTGATCTTCAGGGGAGCGAGCAGTACTTC
>TRBV28|TRBJ1-5|-|-
CASSLSFRGGQPQHF
TGTGCCAGCAGTTTATCGTTCAGGGGAGGGCAGCCCCAGCATTTT
>TRBV30|TRBJ1-5|-|-
CAWSVQSNQPQHF
TGTGCCTGGAGTGTACAGAGCAATCAGCCCCAGCATTTT
>TRBV4-1|TRBJ2-7|-|TRBD1
CASSQGTGSGEQYF
TGCGCCAGCAGCCAAGGGACAGGGTCGGGGGAGCAGTACTTC
>TRBV7-9|TRBJ2-1|-|-
CASSIAGGQYYNEQFF
TGTGCCAGCAGCATCGCTGGGGGGCAATACTACAATGAGCAGTTCTTC
>TRBV6-4|TRBJ2-2|-|TRBD2
CASRTAGDTGELFF
TGTGCCAGCAGAACAGCGGGGGACACCGGGGAGCTGTTTTTT
>TRBV18|TRBJ2-5|once|-
CASSPPEEIGETQYF
TGTGCCAGCTCACCACCAGAGGAGATAGGAGAGACCCAGTACTTC
>TRBV6-5|TRBJ1-1|-|TRBD1
CASRGTGTEAFF
TGTGCCAGCAGAGGGACAGGAACTGAAGCTTTCTTT
>TRBV10-3|TRBJ1-2|once|-
CAISAGRGPGYTF
TGTGCCATCAGTGCGGGCAGGGGCCCTGGCTACACCTTC
>TRBV5-4|TRBJ2-3|-|TRBD2
CASSLVGLAASDTQYF
TGTGCCAGCAGCTTGGTGGGACTAGCGGCTTCAGATACGCAGTATTTT
>TRBV19|TRBJ1-5|-|TRBD1
CASTPTGGNQPQHF
TGTGCCAGTACCCCAACAGGGGGCAATCAGCCCCAGCATTTT
>TRBV27|TRBJ2-7|once|-
CASSSGGLGEQYF
TGTGCCAGCTCCTCTGGGGGGCTCGGGGAGCAGTACTTC
>TRBV11-2|TRBJ1-1|-|-
CASSYPTGSRYTEAFF
TGTGCCAGCAGCTACCCCACAGGGTCCAGGTACACTGAAGCTTTCTTT
>TRBV7-8|TRBJ1-5|-|-
CASTPGGRSNQPQHF
TGTGCCAGCACCCCGGGGGGCCGCAGCAATCAGCCCCAGCATTTT
>TRBV5-8|TRBJ2-7|-|TRBD1
CAYRDRVYEQYF
TGTGCCTACCGGGACAGGGTCTACGAGCAGTACTTC
>TRBV9|TRBJ1-1|-|-
CASSVGPNTEAFF
TGTGCCAGCAGCGTAGGACCAAACACTGAAGCTTTCTTT
>TRBV7-8|TRBJ1-6|-|TRBD1
CASSLIQGYNSPLHF
TGTGCCAGCAGCTTAATACAGGGGTATAATTCACCCCTCCACTTT
>TRBV7-2|TRBJ1-2|few|-
CASTLGVTGSNYGYTF
TGTGCCAGCACCTTGGGGGTTACAGGGTCTAACTATGGCTACACCTTC
>TRBV4-1|TRBJ1-2|-|-
CASSQDPPFNYGYTF
TGCGCCAGCAGCCAAGACCCCCCTTTTAACTATGGCTACACCTTC
>TRBV7-2|TRBJ2-2|-|-
CASSLDRQWGGELFF
TGTGCCAGCAGCTTAGATCGACAGTGGGGCGGGGAGCTGTTTTTT